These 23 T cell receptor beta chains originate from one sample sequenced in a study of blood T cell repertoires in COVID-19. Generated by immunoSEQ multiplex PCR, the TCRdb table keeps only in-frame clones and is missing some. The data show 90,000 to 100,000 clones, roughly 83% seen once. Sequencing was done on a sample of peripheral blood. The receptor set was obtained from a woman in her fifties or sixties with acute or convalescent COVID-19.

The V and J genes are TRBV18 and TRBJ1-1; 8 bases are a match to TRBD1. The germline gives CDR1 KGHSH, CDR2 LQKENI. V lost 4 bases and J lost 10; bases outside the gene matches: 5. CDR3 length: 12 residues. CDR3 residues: CASSQDRGGAFF. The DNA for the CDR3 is TGTGCCAGCTCACAAGACAGGGGTGGAGCTTTCTTT.

This chain's CDR3 is CASSPGTNTEAFF. The CDR3, as DNA: TGTGCCAGCAGCCCGGGTACGAACACTGAAGCTTTCTTT. The chain employs TRBV7-3 and TRBJ1-1; no clear D. The CDR3 covers 13 residues. Germline-derived CDR1 and CDR2 are SGHTA and FQGTGA. V gave up 5 bases and J gave up 1 base, with 8 bases separating them. Variable domain in full (rest from reference TRBV7-3 and TRBJ1-1): GAGVSQTPSNKVTEKGKYVELRCDPISGHTALYWYRQSLGQGPEFLIYFQGTGAADDSGLPNDRFFAVRPEGSVSTLKIQRTERGDSAVYLCASSPGTNTEAFFGQGTRLTVV.

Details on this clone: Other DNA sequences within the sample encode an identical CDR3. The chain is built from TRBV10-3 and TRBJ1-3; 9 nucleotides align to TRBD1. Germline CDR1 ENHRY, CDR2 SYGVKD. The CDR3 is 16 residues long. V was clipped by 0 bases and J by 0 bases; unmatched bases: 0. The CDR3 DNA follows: TGTGCCATCAGTGAGTCGACAGGGGGCTCTGGAAACACCATATATTTT. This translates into CAISESTGGSGNTIYF.

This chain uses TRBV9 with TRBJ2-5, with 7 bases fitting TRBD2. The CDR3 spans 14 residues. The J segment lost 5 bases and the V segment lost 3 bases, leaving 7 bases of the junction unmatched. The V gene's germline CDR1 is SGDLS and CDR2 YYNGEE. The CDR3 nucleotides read TGTGCCAGCAGCGACACGAGGGGAGGGGAGACCCAGTACTTC. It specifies CASSDTRGGETQYF.

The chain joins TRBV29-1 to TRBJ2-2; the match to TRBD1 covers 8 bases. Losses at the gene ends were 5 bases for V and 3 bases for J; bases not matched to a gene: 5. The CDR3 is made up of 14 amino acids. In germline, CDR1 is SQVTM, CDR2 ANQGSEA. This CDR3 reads CSVHDRGDTGELFF. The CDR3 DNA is TGCAGCGTTCATGACAGGGGTGACACCGGGGAGCTGTTTTTT.

CDR3 loop: CASSFLALGELFF. DNA for the CDR3: TGTGCCAGCAGTTTCTTAGCCCTCGGGGAGCTGTTTTTT. The chain joins TRBV12-3 or TRBV12-4 to TRBJ2-2; D call uncertain. CDR3 length: 13 residues. V gave up 3 bases and J gave up 7 bases, with 9 bases separating them.

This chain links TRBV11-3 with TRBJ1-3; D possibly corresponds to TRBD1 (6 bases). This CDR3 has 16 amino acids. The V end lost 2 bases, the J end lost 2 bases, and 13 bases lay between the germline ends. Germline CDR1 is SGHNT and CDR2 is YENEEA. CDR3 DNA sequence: TGTGCCAGCAGCTTATTTACCAGGGGTGCTGGAAACACCATATATTTT. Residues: CASSLFTRGAGNTIYF.

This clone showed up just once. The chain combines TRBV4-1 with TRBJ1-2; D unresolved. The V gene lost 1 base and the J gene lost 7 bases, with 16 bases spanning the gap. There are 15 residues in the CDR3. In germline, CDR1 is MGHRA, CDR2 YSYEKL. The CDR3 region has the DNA TGCGCCAGCAGCCAAGCTATTGGAGGGCCGCGTGGCTACACCTTC. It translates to CASSQAIGGPRGYTF.

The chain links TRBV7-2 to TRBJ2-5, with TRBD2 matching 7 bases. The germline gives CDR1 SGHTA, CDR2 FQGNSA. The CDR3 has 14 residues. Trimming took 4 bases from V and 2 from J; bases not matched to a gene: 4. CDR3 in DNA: TGTGCCAGCAGCTCCCAGGGAGGGCAAGAGACCCAGTACTTC. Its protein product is CASSSQGGQETQYF.

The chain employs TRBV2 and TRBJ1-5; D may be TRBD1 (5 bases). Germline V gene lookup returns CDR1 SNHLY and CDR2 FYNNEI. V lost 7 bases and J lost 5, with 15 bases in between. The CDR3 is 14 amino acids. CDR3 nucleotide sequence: TGTGCCAGCACGCCAGGGAATCGAGATCAGCCCCAGCATTTT. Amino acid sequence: CASTPGNRDQPQHF.

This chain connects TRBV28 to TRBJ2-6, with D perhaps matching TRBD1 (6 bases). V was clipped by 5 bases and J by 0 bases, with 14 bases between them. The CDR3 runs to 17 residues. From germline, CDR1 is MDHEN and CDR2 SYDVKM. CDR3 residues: CASSTTGWDSGANVLTF. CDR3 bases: TGTGCCAGCAGTACGACAGGCTGGGACTCTGGGGCCAACGTCCTGACTTTC.

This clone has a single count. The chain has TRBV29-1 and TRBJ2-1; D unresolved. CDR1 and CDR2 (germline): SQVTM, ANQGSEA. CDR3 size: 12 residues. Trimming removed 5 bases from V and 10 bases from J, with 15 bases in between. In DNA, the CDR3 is TGCAGCGTTAGGAGAAAGGAGAGGGAGCAGTTCTTC. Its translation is CSVRRKEREQFF.

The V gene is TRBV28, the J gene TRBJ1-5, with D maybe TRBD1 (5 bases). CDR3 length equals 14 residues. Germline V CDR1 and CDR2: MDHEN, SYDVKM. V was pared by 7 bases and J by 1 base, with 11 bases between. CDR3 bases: TGTGCCAGCACCGGGGGTGGGAGCAATCAGCCCCAGCATTTT. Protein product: CASTGGGSNQPQHF.

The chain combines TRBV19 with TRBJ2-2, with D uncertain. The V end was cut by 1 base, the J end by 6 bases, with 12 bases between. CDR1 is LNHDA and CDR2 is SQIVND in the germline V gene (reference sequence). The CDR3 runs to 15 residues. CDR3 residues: CASSIADGSSGELFF. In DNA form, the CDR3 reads TGTGCCAGTAGTATAGCTGATGGTAGTTCCGGGGAGCTGTTTTTT.

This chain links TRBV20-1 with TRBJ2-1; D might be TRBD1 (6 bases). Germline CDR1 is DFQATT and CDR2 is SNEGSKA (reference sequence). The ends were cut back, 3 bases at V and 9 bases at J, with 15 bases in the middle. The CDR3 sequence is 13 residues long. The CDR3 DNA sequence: TGCAGTGCTAGTTTCACAGGGCGGACTGAGCAGTTCTTC. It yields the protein CSASFTGRTEQFF.

The CDR3 loop reads CASSNLGARVLDQPQHF. The CDR3 DNA sequence: TGTGCCAGTAGTAATTTAGGGGCCAGGGTCCTAGATCAGCCCCAGCATTTT. The gene calls are TRBV19 and TRBJ1-5, with a weak D call TRBD1 (5 bases). The CDR3 extends over 17 amino acids. CDR1 is LNHDA and CDR2 is SQIVND in the germline V gene (reference sequence). The V gene lost 4 bases and the J gene lost 5 bases, with 21 bases spanning the gap.

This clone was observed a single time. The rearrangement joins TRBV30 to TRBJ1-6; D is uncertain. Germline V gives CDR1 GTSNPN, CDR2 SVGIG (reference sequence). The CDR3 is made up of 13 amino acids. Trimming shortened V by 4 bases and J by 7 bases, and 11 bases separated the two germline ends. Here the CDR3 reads CAWMEGRNSPLHF. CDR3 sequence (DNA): TGTGCCTGGATGGAGGGCCGGAATTCACCCCTCCACTTT.

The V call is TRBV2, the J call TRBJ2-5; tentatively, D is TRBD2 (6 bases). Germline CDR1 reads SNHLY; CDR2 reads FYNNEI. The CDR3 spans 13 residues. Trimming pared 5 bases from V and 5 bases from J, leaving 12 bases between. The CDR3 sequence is CASSWAGRETQYF. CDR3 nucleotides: TGTGCCAGCAGTTGGGCGGGGCGGGAGACCCAGTACTTC. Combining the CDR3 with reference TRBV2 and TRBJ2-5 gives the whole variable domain EPEVTQTPSHQVTQMGQEVILRCVPISNHLYFYWYRQILGQKVEFLVSFYNNEISEKSEIFDDQFSVERPDGSNFTLKIRSTKLEDSAMYFCASSWAGRETQYFGPGTRLLVL.

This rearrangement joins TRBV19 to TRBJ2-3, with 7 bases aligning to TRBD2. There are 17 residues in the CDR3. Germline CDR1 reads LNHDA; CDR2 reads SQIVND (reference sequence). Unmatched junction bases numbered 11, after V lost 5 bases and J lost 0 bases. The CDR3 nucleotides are TGTGCCAGTAGTGCACTTCCGGGGGGTCCCAGCACAGATACGCAGTATTTT. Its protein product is CASSALPGGPSTDTQYF.

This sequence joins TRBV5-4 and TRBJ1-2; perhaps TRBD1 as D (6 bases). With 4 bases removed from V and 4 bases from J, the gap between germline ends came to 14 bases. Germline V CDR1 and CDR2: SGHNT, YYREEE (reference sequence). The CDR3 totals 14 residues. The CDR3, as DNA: TGTGCCAGCAGCCCACAGGGCGGTAGCTATGGCTACACCTTC. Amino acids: CASSPQGGSYGYTF. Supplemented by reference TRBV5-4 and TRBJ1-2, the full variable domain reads ETGVTQSPTHLIKTRGQQVTLRCSSQSGHNTVSWYQQALGQGPQFIFQYYREEENGRGNFPPRFSGLQFPNYSSELNVNALELDDSALYLCASSPQGGSYGYTFGSGTRLTVV.

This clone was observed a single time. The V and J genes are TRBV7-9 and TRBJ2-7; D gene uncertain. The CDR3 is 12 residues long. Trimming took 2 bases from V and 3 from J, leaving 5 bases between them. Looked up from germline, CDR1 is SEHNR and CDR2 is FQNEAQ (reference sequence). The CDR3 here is CASSLSVYEQYF. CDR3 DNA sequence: TGTGCCAGCAGCTTATCAGTCTACGAGCAGTACTTC.

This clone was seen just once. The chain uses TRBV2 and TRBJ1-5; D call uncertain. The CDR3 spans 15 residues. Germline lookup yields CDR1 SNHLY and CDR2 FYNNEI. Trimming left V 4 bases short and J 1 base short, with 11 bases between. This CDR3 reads CASSVGSLSNQPQHF. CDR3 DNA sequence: TGTGCCAGCAGTGTGGGGAGTCTCAGCAATCAGCCCCAGCATTTT. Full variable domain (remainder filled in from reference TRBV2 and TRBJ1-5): EPEVTQTPSHQVTQMGQEVILRCVPISNHLYFYWYRQILGQKVEFLVSFYNNEISEKSEIFDDQFSVERPDGSNFTLKIRSTKLEDSAMYFCASSVGSLSNQPQHFGDGTRLSIL.

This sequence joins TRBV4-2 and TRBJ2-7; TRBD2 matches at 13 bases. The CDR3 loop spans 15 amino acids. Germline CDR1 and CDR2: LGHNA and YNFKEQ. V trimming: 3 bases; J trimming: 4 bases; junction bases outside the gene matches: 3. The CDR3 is CASSQPGLAGYEQYF. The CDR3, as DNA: TGTGCCAGCAGCCAGCCGGGACTAGCGGGGTACGAGCAGTACTTC.